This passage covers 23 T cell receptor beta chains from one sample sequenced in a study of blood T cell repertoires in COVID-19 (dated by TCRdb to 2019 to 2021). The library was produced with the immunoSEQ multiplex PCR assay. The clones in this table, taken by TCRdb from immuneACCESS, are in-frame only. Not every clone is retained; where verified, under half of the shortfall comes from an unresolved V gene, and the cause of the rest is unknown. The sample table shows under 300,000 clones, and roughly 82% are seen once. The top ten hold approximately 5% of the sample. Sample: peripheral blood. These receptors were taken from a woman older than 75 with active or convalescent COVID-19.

The CDR3 here is CASSYQGVTNEKLFF. The CDR3 DNA reads as TGTGCCAGCAGTTACCAGGGCGTCACTAATGAAAAACTGTTTTTT. The chain uses TRBV3-1 (or the pseudogene TRBV3-2) and TRBJ1-4; maybe TRBD1 (5 bases). V was trimmed by 6 bases and J by 2 bases, leaving 13 bases between them. Germline V gene lookup returns CDR1 LGHDT and CDR2 YNNKEL (reference sequence). The CDR3 length is 15 residues.

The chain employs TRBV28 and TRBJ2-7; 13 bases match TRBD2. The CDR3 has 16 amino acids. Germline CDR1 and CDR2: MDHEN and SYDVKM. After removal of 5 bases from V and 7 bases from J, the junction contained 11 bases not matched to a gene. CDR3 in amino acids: CASSPGTSGNSREQYF. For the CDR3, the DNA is TGTGCCAGCAGTCCTGGGACTAGCGGGAACTCGCGGGAGCAGTACTTC.

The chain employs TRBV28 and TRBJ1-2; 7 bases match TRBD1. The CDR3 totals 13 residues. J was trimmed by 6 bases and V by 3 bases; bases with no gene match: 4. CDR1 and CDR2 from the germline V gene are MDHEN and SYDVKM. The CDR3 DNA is TGTGCCAGCAGTTTCGTACAGGGGAATGGCTACACCTTC. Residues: CASSFVQGNGYTF.

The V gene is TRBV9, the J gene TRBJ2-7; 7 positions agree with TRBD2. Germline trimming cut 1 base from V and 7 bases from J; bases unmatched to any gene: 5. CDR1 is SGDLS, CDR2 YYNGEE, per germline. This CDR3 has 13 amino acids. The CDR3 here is CASSVREGGEQYF. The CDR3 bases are TGTGCCAGCAGCGTAAGAGAGGGAGGGGAGCAGTACTTC.

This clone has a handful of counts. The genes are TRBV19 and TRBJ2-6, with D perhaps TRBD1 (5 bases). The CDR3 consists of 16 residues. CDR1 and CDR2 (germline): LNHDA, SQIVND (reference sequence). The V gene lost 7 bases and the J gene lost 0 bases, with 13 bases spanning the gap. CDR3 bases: TGTGCCAGTAATGGCAGGGCTCTCTCTGGGGCCAACGTCCTGACTTTC. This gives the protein CASNGRALSGANVLTF.

The CDR3 sequence is CASSMVVRRGETQYF. The CDR3 DNA sequence: TGTGCCAGTAGTATGGTTGTCAGGAGGGGAGAGACCCAGTACTTC. The rearrangement uses TRBV19 and TRBJ2-5; tentatively, D is TRBD2 (6 bases). The germline CDR1 and CDR2 sequences are LNHDA and SQIVND (reference sequence). V dropped 3 bases and J dropped 4 bases, with 15 bases sitting between them. The CDR3 loop spans 15 amino acids.

The DNA of the CDR3 is TGTGCCAGCACCGGGGACAGACTCTATGGCTACACCTTC. It translates to CASTGDRLYGYTF. The V gene is TRBV2, the J gene TRBJ1-2; 7 bases align to TRBD1. Germline CDR1 and CDR2: SNHLY and FYNNEI. After removal of 7 bases from V and 4 bases from J, the junction contained 6 bases not matched to a gene. This CDR3 region has 13 residues.

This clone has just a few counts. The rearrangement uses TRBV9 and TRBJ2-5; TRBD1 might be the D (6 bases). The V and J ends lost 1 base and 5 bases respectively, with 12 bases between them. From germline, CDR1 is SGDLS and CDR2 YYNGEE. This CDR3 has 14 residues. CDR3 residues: CASSVNRAGETQYF. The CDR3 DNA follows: TGTGCCAGCAGCGTAAACAGGGCCGGGGAGACCCAGTACTTC.

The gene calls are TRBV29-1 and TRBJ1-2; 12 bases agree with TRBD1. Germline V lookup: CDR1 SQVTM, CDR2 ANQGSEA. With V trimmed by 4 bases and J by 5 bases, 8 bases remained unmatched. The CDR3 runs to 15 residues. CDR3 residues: CSVAPGTGGSYGYTF. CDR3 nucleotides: TGCAGCGTTGCCCCGGGGACAGGGGGCTCGTATGGCTACACCTTC.

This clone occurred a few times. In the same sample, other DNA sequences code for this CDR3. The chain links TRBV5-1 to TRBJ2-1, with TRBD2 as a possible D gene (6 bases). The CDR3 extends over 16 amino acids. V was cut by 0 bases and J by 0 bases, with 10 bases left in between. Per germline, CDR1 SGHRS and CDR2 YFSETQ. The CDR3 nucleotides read TGCGCCAGCAGCTTGGGGGCGGGGAGCTCCTACAATGAGCAGTTCTTC. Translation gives CASSLGAGSSYNEQFF.

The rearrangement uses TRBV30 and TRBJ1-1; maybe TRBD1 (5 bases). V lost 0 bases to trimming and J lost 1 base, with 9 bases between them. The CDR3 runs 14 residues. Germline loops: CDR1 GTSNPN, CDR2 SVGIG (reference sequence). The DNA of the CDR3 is TGTGCCTGGAGTGTAATAAGGGGGAACACTGAAGCTTTCTTT. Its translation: CAWSVIRGNTEAFF.

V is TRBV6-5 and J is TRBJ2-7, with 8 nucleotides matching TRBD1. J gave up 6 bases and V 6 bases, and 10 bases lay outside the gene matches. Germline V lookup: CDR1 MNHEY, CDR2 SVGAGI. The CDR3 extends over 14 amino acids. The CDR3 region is CASSGTDRVGEQYF. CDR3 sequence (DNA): TGTGCCAGCAGCGGAACGGACAGGGTAGGCGAGCAGTACTTC.

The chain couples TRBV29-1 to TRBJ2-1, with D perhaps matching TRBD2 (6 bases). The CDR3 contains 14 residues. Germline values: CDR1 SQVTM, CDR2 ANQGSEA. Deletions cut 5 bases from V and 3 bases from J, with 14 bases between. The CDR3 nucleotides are TGCAGCGTTACGCGGGACGGTTTCTACAATGAGCAGTTCTTC. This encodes CSVTRDGFYNEQFF.

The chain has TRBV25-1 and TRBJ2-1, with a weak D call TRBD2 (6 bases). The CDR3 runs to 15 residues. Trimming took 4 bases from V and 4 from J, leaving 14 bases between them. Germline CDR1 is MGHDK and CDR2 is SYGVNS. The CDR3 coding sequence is TGTGCCAGCAGTGCCTCCTGGGACTCTTACAATGAGCAGTTCTTC. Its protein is CASSASWDSYNEQFF.

The CDR3 is CATSRRLASLDEQFF. As DNA, the CDR3 is TGTGCCACCAGCAGGAGACTCGCGAGTTTAGATGAGCAGTTCTTC. The chain links TRBV15 to TRBJ2-1; no clear D gene. The V gene lost 3 bases and the J gene lost 8 bases, with 17 bases spanning the gap. Germline CDR1 is LNHNV and CDR2 is YYDKDF (reference sequence). The CDR3 contains 15 residues. Looking up the rest from reference TRBV15 and TRBJ2-1 gives the full variable domain: DAMVIQNPRYQVTQFGKPVTLSCSQTLNHNVMYWYQQKSSQAPKLLFHYYDKDFNNEADTPDNFQSRRPNTSFCFLDIRSPGLGDTAMYLCATSRRLASLDEQFFGPGTRLTVL.

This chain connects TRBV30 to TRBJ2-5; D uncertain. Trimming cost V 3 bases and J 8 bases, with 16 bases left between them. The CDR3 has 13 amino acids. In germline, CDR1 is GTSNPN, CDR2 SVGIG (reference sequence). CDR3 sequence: CAWSSANGVTQYF. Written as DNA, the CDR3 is TGTGCCTGGAGCTCAGCAAACGGAGTAACCCAGTACTTC.

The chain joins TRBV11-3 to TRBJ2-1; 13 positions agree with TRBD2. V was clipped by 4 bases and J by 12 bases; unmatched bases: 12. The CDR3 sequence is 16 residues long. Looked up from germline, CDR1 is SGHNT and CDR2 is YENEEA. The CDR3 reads CASSSSGLAGRGVQFF. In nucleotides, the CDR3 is TGTGCCAGCAGCTCCTCGGGACTAGCGGGGCGGGGGGTGCAGTTCTTC.

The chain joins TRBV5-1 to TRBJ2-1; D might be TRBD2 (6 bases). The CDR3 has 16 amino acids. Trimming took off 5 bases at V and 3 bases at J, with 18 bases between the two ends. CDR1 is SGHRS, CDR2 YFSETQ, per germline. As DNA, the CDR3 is TGCGCCAGCAGTTTTGAGCGTCCGGGACTCTACAATGAGCAGTTCTTC. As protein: CASSFERPGLYNEQFF.

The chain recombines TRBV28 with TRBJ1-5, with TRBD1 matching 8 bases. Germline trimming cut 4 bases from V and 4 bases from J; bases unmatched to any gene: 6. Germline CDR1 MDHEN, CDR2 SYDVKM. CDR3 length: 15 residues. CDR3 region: CASSSGQGLNQPQHF. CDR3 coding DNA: TGTGCCAGCAGTTCAGGACAGGGATTAAATCAGCCCCAGCATTTT.

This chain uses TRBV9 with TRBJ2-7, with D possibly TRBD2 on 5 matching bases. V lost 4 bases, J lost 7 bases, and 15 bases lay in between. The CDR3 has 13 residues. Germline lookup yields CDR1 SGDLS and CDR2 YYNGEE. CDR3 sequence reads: CASSPPGLAEQYF. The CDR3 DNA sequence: TGTGCCAGCAGCCCCCCCGGGTTAGCGGAGCAGTACTTC.

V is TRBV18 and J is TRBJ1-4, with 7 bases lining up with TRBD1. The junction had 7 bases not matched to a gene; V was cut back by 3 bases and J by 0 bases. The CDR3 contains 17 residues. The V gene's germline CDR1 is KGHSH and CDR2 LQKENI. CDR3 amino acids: CASSPARQGATNEKLFF. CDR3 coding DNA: TGTGCCAGCTCACCCGCCCGACAGGGAGCAACTAATGAAAAACTGTTTTTT.

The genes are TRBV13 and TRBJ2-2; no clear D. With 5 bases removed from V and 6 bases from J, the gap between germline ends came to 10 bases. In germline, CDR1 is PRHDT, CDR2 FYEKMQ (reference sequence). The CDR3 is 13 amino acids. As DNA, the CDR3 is TGTGCCAGCAGCAGTATTATAGCCGGGGAGCTGTTTTTT. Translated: CASSSIIAGELFF. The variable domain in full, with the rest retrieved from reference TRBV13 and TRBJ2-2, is AAGVIQSPRHLIKEKRETATLKCYPIPRHDTVYWYQQGPGQDPQFLISFYEKMQSDKGSIPDRFSAQQFSDYHSELNMSSLELGDSALYFCASSSIIAGELFFGEGSRLTVL.

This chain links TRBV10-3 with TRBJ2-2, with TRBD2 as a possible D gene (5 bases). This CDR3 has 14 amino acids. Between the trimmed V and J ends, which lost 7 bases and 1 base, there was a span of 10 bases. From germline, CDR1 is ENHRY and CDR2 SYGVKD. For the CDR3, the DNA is TGTGCCATCACCCCCGCGGGGAACACCGGGGAGCTGTTTTTT. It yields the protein CAITPAGNTGELFF.